The 20 T cell receptor beta chains in this list originate from one sample, sequenced in a study of vaccination effects on CD4 cells after COVID-19. Sequencing in the ViraFEST assay came after antigen-specific CD4+ T cells had been expanded with viral peptide pools, which were used to stimulate PBMC. With about ten days of culture completed, CD4+ T cells were isolated. Confirmation by PCR established that the person had SARS-CoV-2 infection between March and December 2020. Clones were read by immunoSEQ multiplex PCR, and TCRdb kept only the in-frame ones, dropping some. Among under 55,000 clones listed, around 80% were seen once. The antigens of these receptors remain unknown. Sample: CD4+ T cells from PBMCs cultured with a peptide pool, taken before COVID-19 vaccination. Receptor source: a human donor who had a prior SARS-CoV-2 infection.

This clone was counted a single time. The chain recombines TRBV11-2 with TRBJ2-3; 15 bases align to TRBD2. The CDR3 runs 17 residues. After removal of 5 bases from V and 2 bases from J, the junction contained 5 bases not matched to a gene. Germline assignment: CDR1 SGHAT and CDR2 FQNNGV. The CDR3 region has the DNA TGTGCCAGCAGCCGGGGACTAGCGGGGGGACACACAGATACGCAGTATTTT. Amino acids: CASSRGLAGGHTDTQYF. Supplemented by reference TRBV11-2 and TRBJ2-3, the full variable domain reads EAGVAQSPRYKIIEKRQSVAFWCNPISGHATLYWYQQILGQGPKLLIQFQNNGVVDDSQLPKDRFSAERLKGVDSTLKIQPAKLEDSAVYLCASSRGLAGGHTDTQYFGPGTRLTVL.

This sequence joins TRBV9 and TRBJ2-3; 11 bases are a match to TRBD1. The V and J ends lost 0 bases and 3 bases, in that order; junction bases with no gene match: 3. The germline V gene has CDR1 SGDLS and CDR2 YYNGEE. The CDR3 is 16 amino acids. In nucleotides, the CDR3 is TGTGCCAGCAGCGTAGGGACAGGGGGCGGGACAGATACGCAGTATTTT. Protein sequence: CASSVGTGGGTDTQYF.

J is TRBJ2-3 and V is TRBV5-1; D remains unclear. The CDR3 is 13 amino acids. V was pared by 0 bases and J by 4 bases, with 6 bases between. Germline V gene lookup returns CDR1 SGHRS and CDR2 YFSETQ. The CDR3 region is CASSLGNSDTQYF. In DNA form, the CDR3 reads TGCGCCAGCAGCTTGGGGAATTCAGATACGCAGTATTTT.

The rearrangement links TRBV2 to TRBJ1-5; D gene uncertain. The V and J ends lost 8 bases and 1 base respectively, with 12 bases between them. This CDR3 is built from 14 residues. The germline CDR1 and CDR2 sequences are SNHLY and FYNNEI. CDR3 coding DNA: TGTGCCAGCCGGGAGGGTCTGAGCAATCAGCCCCAGCATTTT. This encodes CASREGLSNQPQHF.

J is TRBJ1-6 and V is TRBV5-1, with TRBD1 matching 11 bases. The CDR3 length is 17 residues. J lost 8 bases, V lost 0 bases, and 7 bases had no gene match. In germline, CDR1 is SGHRS, CDR2 YFSETQ. CDR3 sequence reads: CASSLVWTGGSDSPLHF. Written as DNA, the CDR3 is TGCGCCAGCAGCTTGGTGTGGACAGGGGGCTCAGATTCACCCCTCCACTTT.

V and J are TRBV29-1 and TRBJ2-3, with TRBD2 matching 7 bases. This CDR3 is 16 amino acids long. CDR1 SQVTM and CDR2 ANQGSEA come from the germline V gene. The V and J ends lost 4 bases and 0 bases, in that order; junction bases with no gene match: 10. The CDR3 DNA reads as TGCAGCGTTGTCGGGGAGCGGGGATCTAGCACAGATACGCAGTATTTT. Translated, it gives CSVVGERGSSTDTQYF.

The rearrangement links TRBV9 to TRBJ2-2, with a weak D call TRBD2 (5 bases). The V end was cut by 4 bases, the J end by 7 bases, with 17 bases between. CDR1 and CDR2 from the germline V gene are SGDLS and YYNGEE. The CDR3 consists of 15 residues. The CDR3 nucleotides read TGTGCCAGCAGCCCTGGGCGCCTGAGGGACGGGGAGCTGTTTTTT. Translated: CASSPGRLRDGELFF. Variable domain in full (rest from reference TRBV9 and TRBJ2-2): DSGVTQTPKHLITATGQRVTLRCSPRSGDLSVYWYQQSLDQGLQFLIQYYNGEERAKGNILERFSAQQFPDLHSELNLSSLELGDSALYFCASSPGRLRDGELFFGEGSRLTVL.

The J gene is TRBJ2-7, the V gene TRBV5-1, with D tentatively TRBD2 (5 bases). V was pared by 2 bases and J by 1 base, with 16 bases between. The germline V gene encodes CDR1 SGHRS and CDR2 YFSETQ. The CDR3 length is 16 residues. In DNA, the CDR3 is TGCGCCAGCAGCTTACCACCCAGCGGCCCATCCTACGAGCAGTACTTC. Protein product: CASSLPPSGPSYEQYF.

This clone has just one count. V gene TRBV2 combines with J gene TRBJ1-3; D call uncertain. The CDR3 is 15 amino acids. Germline values: CDR1 SNHLY, CDR2 FYNNEI. The V and J ends lost 4 bases and 3 bases respectively, with 13 bases between them. The CDR3 nucleotides are TGTGCCAGCAGTGCGGCGCGTGGTAGTGGAAACACCATATATTTT. Its translation: CASSAARGSGNTIYF. The full variable domain, in which reference TRBV2 and TRBJ1-3 provide the parts outside the CDR3, is EPEVTQTPSHQVTQMGQEVILRCVPISNHLYFYWYRQILGQKVEFLVSFYNNEISEKSEIFDDQFSVERPDGSNFTLKIRSTKLEDSAMYFCASSAARGSGNTIYFGEGSWLTVV.

The rearrangement links TRBV5-1 to TRBJ2-2; no firm D call. V was shortened by 4 bases and J by 3 bases, with 22 bases between the two germline ends. The V gene's germline CDR1 is SGHRS and CDR2 YFSETQ. CDR3 length equals 18 residues. The CDR3 protein is CASSGRQFGHLDTGELFF. The CDR3 DNA reads as TGCGCCAGCAGCGGCCGTCAATTCGGTCATCTGGACACCGGGGAGCTGTTTTTT.

The rearrangement joins TRBV6-6 to TRBJ2-1, with D possibly called TRBD1 or TRBD2 (6 bases each). CDR1 MNHNY and CDR2 SVGAGI come from the germline V gene (reference sequence). The V gene lost 0 bases and the J gene lost 7 bases, with 16 bases spanning the gap. The CDR3 contains 16 residues. CDR3 sequence: CASSYSTYGGGNEQFF. CDR3 in DNA: TGTGCCAGCAGTTACTCGACATACGGGGGCGGTAATGAGCAGTTCTTC.

The CDR3 region has the DNA TGTGCCAGCGACGTGGCAGCAGAAGGCTATGGCTACACCTTC. It translates to CASDVAAEGYGYTF. V and J are TRBV2 and TRBJ1-2; D remains unclear. Between the trimmed V and J ends, which lost 8 bases and 4 bases, there was a span of 17 bases. Germline-derived CDR1 and CDR2 are SNHLY and FYNNEI. The CDR3 has 14 amino acids.

This clone was recorded many times. The chain has TRBV4-3 and TRBJ1-2; D uncertain. The V end lost 0 bases, the J end lost 2 bases, and 4 bases lay between the germline ends. Germline V CDR1 and CDR2: LGHNA, YSLEER. The CDR3 covers 13 residues. CDR3 sequence: CASSQDHNYGYTF. CDR3 nucleotides: TGCGCCAGCAGCCAAGATCACAACTATGGCTACACCTTC.

This CDR3 is CASSVVTSGSGPDTQYF. CDR3 nucleotides: TGTGCCAGCAGCGTAGTCACTAGCGGGAGCGGTCCAGATACGCAGTATTTT. The chain employs TRBV9 and TRBJ2-3, with 11 bases that match TRBD2. V dropped 0 bases and J dropped 4; count of bases not matched to a gene: 7. The CDR3 sequence is 17 residues long. Germline assignment: CDR1 SGDLS and CDR2 YYNGEE.

The chain employs TRBV7-3 and TRBJ2-1; 8 bases line up with TRBD2. Losses at the gene ends were 2 bases for V and 7 bases for J; bases not matched to a gene: 10. From germline, CDR1 is SGHTA and CDR2 FQGTGA. This CDR3 has 16 residues. The CDR3: CASSLGSAGERNEQFF. The CDR3 DNA follows: TGTGCCAGCAGCTTAGGGTCAGCGGGAGAAAGGAATGAGCAGTTCTTC.

The rearrangement links TRBV4-2 to TRBJ2-3; 13 bases fit TRBD2. The junction had 7 bases not matched to a gene; V was cut back by 3 bases and J by 7 bases. Germline lookup yields CDR1 LGHNA and CDR2 YNFKEQ. CDR3 length: 16 residues. Here the CDR3 DNA reads TGTGCCAGCAGCCAGGTTACTAGCGGGGGGGCGAATACGCAGTATTTT. This sequence encodes CASSQVTSGGANTQYF.

This clone has just one count. The J gene is TRBJ2-2, the V gene TRBV19, with D possibly TRBD1 on 5 matching bases. Germline CDR1 is LNHDA and CDR2 is SQIVND (reference sequence). With 6 bases removed from V and 2 bases from J, the gap between germline ends came to 10 bases. The CDR3 sequence is 14 residues long. CDR3 coding DNA: TGTGCCAGTAGACAGGCTATAAACACCGGGGAGCTGTTTTTT. It codes for CASRQAINTGELFF. Drawing the rest from reference TRBV19 and TRBJ2-2, the complete variable domain is DGGITQSPKYLFRKEGQNVTLSCEQNLNHDAMYWYRQDPGQGLRLIYYSQIVNDFQKGDIAEGYSVSREKKESFPLTVTSAQKNPTAFYLCASRQAINTGELFFGEGSRLTVL.

The V and J genes are TRBV7-2 and TRBJ1-2; 10 bases fit TRBD1. Germline lookup yields CDR1 SGHTA and CDR2 FQGNSA. With 5 bases clipped from V and 5 bases from J, the junction kept 2 bases outside the gene matches. This CDR3 comprises 13 residues. The CDR3 nucleotides are TGTGCCAGCAGCGCGGGACAGGGGTATGGCTACACCTTC. It encodes CASSAGQGYGYTF.

The chain has TRBV7-9 and TRBJ2-3; the D is unclear. V was pared by 5 bases and J by 2 bases, with 20 bases between. The CDR3 length is 17 residues. CDR1 and CDR2 (germline): SEHNR, FQNEAQ (reference sequence). The CDR3 sequence: CASSAGPREAYTDTQYF. DNA for the CDR3: TGTGCCAGCAGCGCCGGGCCTCGCGAAGCTTACACAGATACGCAGTATTTT.

The rearrangement links TRBV7-3 to TRBJ1-4; D gene ambiguous. Looked up from germline, CDR1 is SGHTA and CDR2 is FQGTGA. The CDR3 consists of 15 residues. V lost 0 bases to trimming and J lost 0 bases, with 5 bases between them. The CDR3 reads CASSLTGTTNEKLFF. Written as DNA, the CDR3 is TGTGCCAGCAGCTTAACGGGCACAACTAATGAAAAACTGTTTTTT.